This T cell receptor beta chain is from a study of tumor-infiltrating lymphocytes in primary liver carcinoma. Study in general: The patients presented with primary liver carcinoma, which was managed through surgical resection. Recorded tumor stage was T1-T3 N0M0, with diameters of roughly 4.2 to 10 cm.

The table lists this clonotype with many counts. The CDR3 runs to 16 residues. V shed 2 bases and J shed 1 base, with 12 bases lying between them. Germline CDR1 is MNHEY and CDR2 is SVGAGI. The authors took blood RNA from unsorted whole blood and also extracted germline DNA. Synthesis of TCR beta cDNA was carried out from about 0.55 ug total RNA with a constant-region primer. Generation of the TCR beta libraries relied on three nested multiplex PCR rounds using slightly modified ARM-PCR. The two initial PCR rounds, around 11 cycles each, used TRBV1-TRBV30 forward and C-beta reverse primers. Via MiXCR, TCRdb re-called the multiplex PCR reads, giving one row per CDR3 protein. In the table there are approximately 320,000 distinct CDR3 sequences, about 50% of which are singletons.

This sequence originates from a woman in her twenties or thirties with primary liver carcinoma and hepatitis B virus infection. The chain carries TRBV6-5 and TRBJ2-4; no clear D. The sequenced sample was peripheral blood. CDR3 DNA: TGTGCCAGCAGTTACCGAGGCGCGGTGGCCAAAAACATTCAGTACTTC. It translates to CASSYRGAVAKNIQYF.